The sequence of this TCR beta chain was determined in a study of cytomegalovirus exposure and HLA in healthy donors. As for the study in general: The platform used for the roughly 120 validation repertoires matched that of the 600 to 800 first-cohort repertoires, a later analysis reported.

The method was immunoSEQ multiplex PCR; TCRdb's version includes in-frame clones alone and lacks a portion of them. This table has about 220,000 clones, over 80% appearing once. Concerning this clone: Its antigen is unidentified.

Per germline, CDR1 SGHKS and CDR2 YYEKEE (reference sequence). The CDR3 totals 14 residues. V lost 4 bases to trimming and J lost 0 bases, with 10 bases between them. Study-wide results and limits: Accounts indicate the classifier identified cytomegalovirus status with strong specificity and sensitivity. A list of 150 to 200 TCR beta chains associated with cytomegalovirus was given. Generally TCR sequences proved uncommon, though certain public TCRs appeared in numerous donors.

The TCR was taken from a woman younger than 45 in good health and CMV-seropositive. Sequencing was done on a sample of PBMCs. The chain uses TRBV5-5 and TRBJ1-1; D is ambiguous. Here the CDR3 reads CASSLRTVNTEAFF. DNA for the CDR3: TGTGCCAGCAGCCTTAGGACGGTGAACACTGAAGCTTTCTTT. Supplemented by reference TRBV5-5 and TRBJ1-1, the full variable domain reads DAGVTQSPTHLIKTRGQQVTLRCSPISGHKSVSWYQQVLGQGPQFIFQYYEKEERGRGNFPDRFSARQFPNYSSELNVNALLLGDSALYLCASSLRTVNTEAFFGQGTRLTVV.